The rows below give T cell receptor beta chains drawn from one sample of a study of early T cells in non-severe SARS-CoV-2 infection. TCRdb itself ran the 5' RACE reads through MiXCR, one entry per CDR3 protein. Among about 81,000 distinct CDR3 sequences listed, 5% to 7% were seen once. The sequencing input was whole blood. Every receptor here comes from an adult who was a healthcare worker with PCR-confirmed SARS-CoV-2 infection or an uninfected control (not recorded which). CDR3s include the opening cysteine and the closing phenylalanine or tryptophan. A D gene is named only where the DNA matches it firmly. Expanded clones get a size class; other rows say once, few or many, or leave the size out.

size: few
V: TRBV6-2/TRBV6-3
D: TRBD1
J: TRBJ2-7
CDR3: CASSYPGTAYEQYF
DNA: TGTGCCAGCAGTTACCCGGGGACAGCTTACGAGCAGTACTTC

size: NA
V: TRBV7-9
D: TRBD1
J: TRBJ1-1
CDR3: CASSPGQGPNTEAFF
DNA: TGTGCCAGCAGCCCCGGACAGGGCCCTAACACTGAAGCTTTCTTT

size: few
V: TRBV2
D: TRBD2
J: TRBJ2-3
CDR3: CASSGGLAQADTQYF
DNA: TGTGCCAGCAGTGGAGGACTAGCGCAGGCAGATACGCAGTATTTT

size: many
V: TRBV6-6
D: NA
J: TRBJ2-3
CDR3: CASSYSRGTQDTQYF
DNA: TGTGCCAGCAGTTACTCGCGGGGTACACAAGATACGCAGTATTTT

size: few
V: TRBV19
D: NA
J: TRBJ2-3
CDR3: CASSQDSGRRTDTQYF
DNA: TGTGCCAGTAGTCAAGACTCGGGAAGACGCACAGATACGCAGTATTTT

size: NA
V: TRBV3-1
D: TRBD1
J: TRBJ1-6
CDR3: CASRRDSLNSPLHF
DNA: TGTGCCAGCAGACGGGACAGTTTGAATTCACCCCTCCACTTT

size: many
V: TRBV7-9
D: NA
J: TRBJ2-3
CDR3: CASSLEGRDTDTQYF
DNA: TGTGCCAGCAGCTTAGAGGGCAGGGACACAGATACGCAGTATTTT

size: many
V: TRBV12-3/TRBV12-4
D: NA
J: TRBJ1-1
CDR3: CASSLRAGTEAFF
DNA: TGTGCCAGCAGTTTGAGGGCGGGCACTGAAGCTTTCTTT

size: many
V: TRBV4-3
D: NA
J: TRBJ2-3
CDR3: CASSQERGEGTDTQYF
DNA: TGCGCCAGCAGCCAAGAGAGGGGAGAGGGCACAGATACGCAGTATTTT

size: NA
V: TRBV7-2
D: NA
J: TRBJ2-2
CDR3: CASFGRVANTGELFF
DNA: TGTGCCAGCTTCGGCAGGGTAGCGAACACCGGGGAGCTGTTTTTT

size: many
V: TRBV7-6
D: TRBD2
J: TRBJ2-1
CDR3: CASSSASGRANEQFF
DNA: TGTGCCAGCAGTTCAGCTAGCGGGAGGGCCAATGAGCAGTTCTTC

size: many
V: TRBV2
D: NA
J: TRBJ2-2
CDR3: CASSVVRGELFF
DNA: TGTGCCAGCAGTGTCGTCAGAGGGGAGCTGTTTTTT

size: NA
V: TRBV5-1
D: TRBD1
J: TRBJ1-2
CDR3: CASSPRRQGSDGYTF
DNA: TGCGCCAGCAGCCCCCGGCGACAGGGGTCTGATGGCTACACCTTC

size: NA
V: TRBV11-2
D: NA
J: TRBJ2-5
CDR3: CASSLGSLYRRREETQYF
DNA: TGTGCCAGCAGCTTAGGATCCCTCTATAGGCGAAGAGAAGAGACCCAGTACTTC

size: NA
V: TRBV4-1
D: NA
J: TRBJ2-3
CDR3: CASSQTVADSTDTQYF
DNA: TGCGCCAGCAGCCAAACGGTAGCGGACAGCACAGATACGCAGTATTTT

size: many
V: TRBV4-2
D: TRBD2
J: TRBJ2-1
CDR3: CASSQDLAGDNEQFF
DNA: TGTGCCAGCAGCCAAGATCTAGCGGGGGACAATGAGCAGTTCTTC

size: many
V: TRBV14
D: NA
J: TRBJ1-1
CDR3: CASSHRSGQAFF
DNA: TGTGCCAGCAGCCATAGATCGGGGCAAGCTTTCTTT

size: NA
V: TRBV5-4
D: TRBD1
J: TRBJ1-6
CDR3: CASSLGGGARNSPLHF
DNA: TGTGCCAGCAGCTTAGGAGGGGGCGCAAGGAATTCACCCCTCCACTTT

size: many
V: TRBV9
D: NA
J: TRBJ1-1
CDR3: CASSITGNTEAFF
DNA: TGTGCCAGCAGCATAACAGGGAACACTGAAGCTTTCTTT

size: many
V: TRBV5-1
D: TRBD1
J: TRBJ1-4
CDR3: CASSLDGTGGEKLFF
DNA: TGCGCCAGCAGCTTGGACGGGACAGGAGGGGAAAAACTGTTTTTT

size: NA
V: TRBV29-1
D: TRBD1
J: TRBJ1-2
CDR3: CSVARGQGANYGYTF
DNA: TGCAGCGTTGCCCGGGGACAGGGGGCGAACTATGGCTACACCTTC

size: medium-sized
V: TRBV6-6
D: TRBD2
J: TRBJ2-3
CDR3: CASTRGTSGSRATATQYF
DNA: TGTGCCAGCACCAGAGGGACTAGCGGGAGTAGGGCCACAGCTACGCAGTATTTT

size: NA
V: TRBV5-1
D: NA
J: TRBJ1-1
CDR3: CASSLEATAEAFF
DNA: TGCGCCAGCAGCTTGGAGGCTACCGCTGAAGCTTTCTTT